One T cell receptor beta chain is described in this entry. Its antigen is undetermined. Other DNA sequences within the sample encode an identical CDR3. The test was conducted at deep level. Assay: immunoSEQ multiplex PCR; the TCRdb copy retains only in-frame clones and omits some. Seen here are around 2.1 million clones, approximately 96% observed once, and the top ten hold around 0.13%. This record comes from a study of shared clonotypes between healthy human individuals. Study-wide results and limits: Owing to a small donor count, the genetic and exposure-history diversity represented was limited.

The sample comprised naive CD4+ T cells sorted from blood. Specified subset: CD45RA+ positively selected. The sequence came from a man younger than 35 in good health.

CDR3 protein: CASSFSTNTEAFF. In DNA, the CDR3 is TGCGCCAGCAGCTTTTCAACGAACACTGAAGCTTTCTTT. This chain connects TRBV5-1 to TRBJ1-1; D not certain. The germline V gene has CDR1 SGHRS and CDR2 YFSETQ. V dropped 2 bases and J dropped 1 base, with 6 bases sitting between them. The CDR3 covers 13 residues.